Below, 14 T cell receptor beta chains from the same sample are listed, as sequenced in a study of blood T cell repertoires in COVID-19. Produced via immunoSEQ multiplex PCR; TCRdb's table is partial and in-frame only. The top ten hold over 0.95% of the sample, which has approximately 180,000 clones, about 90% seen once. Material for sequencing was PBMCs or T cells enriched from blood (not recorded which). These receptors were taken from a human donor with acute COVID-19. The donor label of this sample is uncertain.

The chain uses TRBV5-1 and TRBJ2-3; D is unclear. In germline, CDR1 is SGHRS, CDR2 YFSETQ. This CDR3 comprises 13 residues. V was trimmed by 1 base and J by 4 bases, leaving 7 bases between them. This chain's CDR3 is CASSLSGPDTQYF. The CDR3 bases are TGCGCCAGCAGCTTGTCAGGCCCAGATACGCAGTATTTT.

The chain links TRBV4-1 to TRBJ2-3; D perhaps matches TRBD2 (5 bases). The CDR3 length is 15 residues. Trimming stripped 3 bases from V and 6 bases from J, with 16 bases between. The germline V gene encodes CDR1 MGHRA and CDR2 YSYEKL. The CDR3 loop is CASSQSRTQWDTQYF. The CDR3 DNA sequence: TGCGCCAGCAGCCAGTCCCGGACTCAATGGGATACGCAGTATTTT.

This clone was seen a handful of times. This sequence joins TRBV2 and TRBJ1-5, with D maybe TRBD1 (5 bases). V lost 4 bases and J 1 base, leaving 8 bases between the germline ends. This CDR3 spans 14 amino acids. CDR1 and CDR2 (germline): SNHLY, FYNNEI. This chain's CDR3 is CASSGGTSNQPQHF. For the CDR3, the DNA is TGTGCCAGCAGTGGCGGGACCAGCAATCAGCCCCAGCATTTT.

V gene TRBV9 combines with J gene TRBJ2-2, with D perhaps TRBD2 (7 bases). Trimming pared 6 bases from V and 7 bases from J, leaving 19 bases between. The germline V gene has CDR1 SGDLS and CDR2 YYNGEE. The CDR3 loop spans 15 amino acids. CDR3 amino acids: CASTLGGGAGGELFF. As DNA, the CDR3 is TGTGCCAGCACCCTGGGAGGGGGGGCTGGCGGGGAGCTGTTTTTT.

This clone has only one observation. The CDR3 bases are TGTGCCAGCAGCCAAGGGACAGTGGATAATCAGCCCCAGCATTTT. It yields the protein CASSQGTVDNQPQHF. V and J are TRBV3-1 (or the pseudogene TRBV3-2) and TRBJ1-5, with TRBD1 as a possible D gene (6 bases). Trimming left V 1 base short and J 4 bases short, with 11 bases between. Germline CDR1 LGHDT, CDR2 YNNKEL (reference sequence). There are 15 residues in the CDR3.

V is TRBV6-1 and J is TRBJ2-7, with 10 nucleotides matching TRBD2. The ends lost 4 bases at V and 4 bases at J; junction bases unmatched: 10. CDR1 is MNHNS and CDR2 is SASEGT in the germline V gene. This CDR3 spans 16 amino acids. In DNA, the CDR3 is TGTGCCAGCAGTGCAACTAGCGGGGAACTTCTGTACGAGCAGTACTTC. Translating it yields CASSATSGELLYEQYF.

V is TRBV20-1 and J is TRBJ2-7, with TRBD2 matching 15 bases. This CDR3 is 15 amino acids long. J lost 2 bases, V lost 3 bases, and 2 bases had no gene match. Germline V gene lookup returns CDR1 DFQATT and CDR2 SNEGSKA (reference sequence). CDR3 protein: CSASRTSGGAYEQYF. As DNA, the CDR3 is TGCAGTGCTAGTCGGACTAGCGGGGGGGCCTACGAGCAGTACTTC.

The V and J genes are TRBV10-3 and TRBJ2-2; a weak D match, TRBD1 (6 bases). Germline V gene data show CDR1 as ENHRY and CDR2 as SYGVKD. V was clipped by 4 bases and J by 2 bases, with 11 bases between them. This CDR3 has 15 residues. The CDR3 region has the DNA TGTGCCATCAGTGGCCAGGGGCCAAACACCGGGGAGCTGTTTTTT. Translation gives CAISGQGPNTGELFF.

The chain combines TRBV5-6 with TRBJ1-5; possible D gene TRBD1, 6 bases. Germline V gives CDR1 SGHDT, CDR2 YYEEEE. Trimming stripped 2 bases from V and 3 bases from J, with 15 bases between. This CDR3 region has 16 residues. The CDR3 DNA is TGTGCCAGCAGCTTAACTGGGGGCACAGTCAATCAGCCCCAGCATTTT. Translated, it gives CASSLTGGTVNQPQHF.

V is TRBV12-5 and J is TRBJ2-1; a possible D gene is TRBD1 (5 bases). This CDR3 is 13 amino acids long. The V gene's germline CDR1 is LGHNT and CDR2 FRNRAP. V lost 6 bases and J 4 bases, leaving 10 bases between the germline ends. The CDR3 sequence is CASGTGIYNEQFF. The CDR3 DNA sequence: TGTGCTAGTGGCACAGGAATTTACAATGAGCAGTTCTTC.

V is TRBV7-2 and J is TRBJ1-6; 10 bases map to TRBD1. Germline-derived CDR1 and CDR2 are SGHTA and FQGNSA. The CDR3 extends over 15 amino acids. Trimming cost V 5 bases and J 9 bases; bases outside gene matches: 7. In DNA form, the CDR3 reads TGTGCCAGCAGCACAACGGGACAGGGGTCTTCACCCCTCCACTTT. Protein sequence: CASSTTGQGSSPLHF.

CDR3 coding DNA: TGCGCCAGCAGCTTGGGACTAGCGGGTTTCGTGGGTGAGCAGTACTTC. It is translated as CASSLGLAGFVGEQYF. The rearrangement links TRBV5-1 to TRBJ2-7, with 10 positions matching TRBD2. The CDR3 has 16 residues. Looked up from germline, CDR1 is SGHRS and CDR2 is YFSETQ. V lost 0 bases to trimming and J lost 7 bases; unmatched junction nucleotides: 10. The complete variable domain, with remaining parts taken from reference TRBV5-1 and TRBJ2-7, reads KAGVTQTPRYLIKTRGQQVTLSCSPISGHRSVSWYQQTPGQGLQFLFEYFSETQRNKGNFPGRFSGRQFSNSRSEMNVSTLELGDSALYLCASSLGLAGFVGEQYFGPGTRLTVT.

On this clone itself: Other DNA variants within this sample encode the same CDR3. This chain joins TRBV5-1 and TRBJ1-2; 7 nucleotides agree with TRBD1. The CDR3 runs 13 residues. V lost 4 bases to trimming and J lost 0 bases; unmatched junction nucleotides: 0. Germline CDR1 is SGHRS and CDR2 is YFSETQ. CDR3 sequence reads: CASSTGANYGYTF. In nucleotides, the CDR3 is TGCGCCAGCAGCACAGGGGCTAACTATGGCTACACCTTC.

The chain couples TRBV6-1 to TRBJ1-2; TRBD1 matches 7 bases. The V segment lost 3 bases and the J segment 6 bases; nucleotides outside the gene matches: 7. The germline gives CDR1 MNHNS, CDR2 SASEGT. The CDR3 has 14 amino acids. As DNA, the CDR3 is TGTGCCAGCAGTGATAGGACAGGAGGGGATGGCTACACCTTC. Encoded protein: CASSDRTGGDGYTF.